This T cell receptor (beta chain) was recorded in a study of cytomegalovirus exposure and HLA in healthy donors (dated by TCRdb to 2015 to 2018). About the full investigation: An earlier analysis of several hundred of the donors reported approximately 300 Gb of sequence data and 100 million to 130 million unique TCR beta sequences from about 179 million T cells. Approximately 310 gigabases of sequencing data and 91 million or so unique TCR sequences made up an early release that covered 500 to 700 HLA-typed donors. The genetic ancestry cluster associated with self-reported Caucasian donors included about 81% of the 350 to 500 genotyped donors. The study aimed to test whether cataloging public T cell receptors could reveal signatures of past pathogen exposure. The study used immunosequencing to profile the T cell repertoires of several hundred subjects and linked those repertoires to cytomegalovirus serostatus. In addition to the first cohort of around 670 subjects, a separate validation cohort of approximately 120 different subjects was used. To predict cytomegalovirus infection status, the study combined high-throughput TCR immunosequencing, statistical association of individual TCRs with disease status, and machine learning. A later analysis re-examined previously published TCR beta repertoires from more than 550 donors and added high-resolution HLA genotyping to investigate patterns of TCR occurrence. Rather than drawing on any new phenotypic data, the later analysis identified candidate immune exposures from TCR beta sequences and the way those sequences occurred across donors. An earlier analysis of some 600 of the donors applied high-throughput TCR beta sequencing to assess whether each TCR beta V gene segment acted as functional or pseudogenic. Donor age, sex, ethnicity and CMV serostatus were collected together with the repertoire data. In a later genetic analysis, genome-wide SNP genotypes for about three fifths of the roughly 670 donors were used, and that subset was treated as a discovery cohort. All discovery cohort repertoires had been generated using a single sequencing platform. HLA typing included class I and class II loci at four-digit resolution. The number of typed donors differed by locus: about 620-630 for A, B, C, DRB1 and DQB1; 500 to 550 for DQA1; around 580 for DPA1; and around 490 for DPB1. Roughly five DR-DQ haplotypes were handled as single units for association and clustering, since linkage in the cohort was strong. Across some 400 genotyped donors of the cohort, an average of about 220,000 unique TCR beta nucleotide sequences per donor were sequenced, and 15% to 20% of those sequences were non-productive.

V sheds 1 base and J sheds 6 bases, leaving 7 bases between their ends. From its cysteine to its phenylalanine, the CDR3 spans 13 amino acids. Here the CDR3 DNA is all that survives: 39 bases in frame from base 1. The germline V gene supplies CDR1 SGHTA and CDR2 FQGNSA. General conclusions and limits of the study: Most CMV-associated TCR beta chains appeared to be HLA-restricted in a later analysis, and the HLA associations seemed to be driven largely by CMV exposure. Cytomegalovirus status was reported to be diagnosed by the classifier with high specificity and sensitivity in both the original and validation cohorts. In this cohort, only TCR beta chains were sequenced, and detectable features were limited by the absence of alpha or paired-chain data. According to a later genetic analysis, donors in an Asian-associated ancestry cluster had fewer N-insertions in productive TCRs than the roughly 670-donor mean. Three of the identified cytomegalovirus-associated TCR beta chains were confirmed in vitro to be specific for cytomegalovirus antigens. According to a later analysis, TCR association rates differed among HLA loci, with DRB1 alleles showing the most associated TCRs and HLA-C alleles showing the fewest. At a false discovery rate of 0.05, a later analysis linked about 17,000 TCR beta sequences to specific HLA alleles. A later analysis found that HLA-associated TCR beta chains were more clonally expanded and had lower generation probabilities than equally common non-associated chains. The presence/absence analyses assumed that sequencing depth was roughly uniform across donors, and that assumption may not be true. According to a later analysis, parvovirus B19, influenza, CMV and Epstein-Barr virus appeared linked to several top co-occurrence clusters. The authors suggested that the approach could potentially be generalized to other disease states and immunological phenotypes. An association between a missense DCLRE1C variant and V-gene and J-gene trimming of TCR beta chains was found in a later genetic analysis and replicated in an independent cohort. Most TCR sequences were seen in very few donors, while some public TCRs were found in many individuals. The earlier analysis of approximately 560 of the donors excluded over 15 rarely observed V segments, including chromosome 9 orphons, because counts were too low. The sequencing pipeline was judged likely to have produced a cluster of highly shared sequence variants as a technical artifact. Because some donors lacked HLA typing at each locus, the association tests relied only on the typed subset. A further reported finding was that TCR beta sequences accurately predicted the HLA-A and HLA-B alleles for most subjects in the first cohort. The study listed 150 to 200 TCR beta chains as associated with cytomegalovirus. When HLA alleles, especially DR and DQ, strongly co-occurred, TCR associations were difficult to assign to individual alleles. Immune exposure information for the cohort was limited to CMV serostatus. An earlier analysis of approximately 590 of the donors showed that most TCR beta V segments appeared in productive rearrangements either about 90% or about 30% of the time, which broadly matched IMGT annotations. Correlated functional status among segregating V segments might reflect linkage disequilibrium, but an unknown experimental factor could not be ruled out. Because the 87-base-pair reads could not distinguish some IMGT-functional V segments, including TRBV6-2 and TRBV6-3, those segments were excluded.

Library preparation used the immunoSEQ multiplex PCR assay. A mixture of 60 forward primers for TCR Vbeta segments and 13 reverse primers for TCR Jbeta segments was used in the multiplex PCR. A multiplex PCR assay on genomic DNA amplified the CDR3 region of rearranged TCR beta genes. The Illumina HiSeq System was used to sequence the amplified TCR beta libraries as 87-base-pair reads. The study's processing was this. Across the roughly 640 repertoires, a later analysis counted approximately 75 million unique TCR beta chains, roughly 11 million of which were shared by at least two donors. To remove PCR and sequencing errors, raw reads were error-corrected and collapsed into unique sequences using a nearest-neighbor algorithm that merged closely related sequences. Alignment of CDR3 sequences to IMGT reference sequences was used to assign V, D and J gene segments. Each retained sequence needed at least a six-nucleotide match to both a V gene segment and a J gene segment. A rearrangement was called productive if the CDR3 had no stop codons and remained in frame with V and J, and every other rearrangement was called non-productive. Following IMGT convention, CDR3 was defined as the stretch from the second conserved V-encoded cysteine up to the conserved J-encoded phenylalanine. In an earlier analysis of some 550 of the donors, sequences lacking an unambiguous match to a single V gene segment were excluded. An earlier analysis of about 590 of the donors classified V segments as functional when productive rearrangements were above 56.7% and as segregating when the standard deviation between donors was above 5%. To diagnose cytomegalovirus status from the catalog of TCR beta chain sequences, a statistical classification framework was built. V and J gene assignment, in a later analysis, came from comparing TCR nucleotide sequences with IMGT/GENE-DB human TR gene sequences. A later analysis assigned CDR3 sequences and most-parsimonious VDJ recombination scenarios with the TCRdist pipeline. In a later analysis, every TCR beta chain was defined by the combination of its CDR3 amino acid sequence and its V-gene family, and reads without a unique V-gene family were dropped. As a way to deal with suspected cross-contamination and a sequencing artifact, a later analysis dropped approximately 570 nucleotide sequences that were highly shared and had low generation probability. In a later analysis, a clonal expansion index for each public chain was calculated from normalized within-repertoire ranks of inferred template counts. In a later analysis, generation probabilities were computed with a VDJ recombination model fitted to out-of-frame rearrangements, and the resulting probabilities were checked against IGoR. Hypergeometric tests were used in a later analysis to score TCR-TCR, TCR-HLA and TCR-CMV co-occurrence, with a repertoire-size bias correction applied to the TCR pairs. False discovery rates were estimated in a later analysis by permuting HLA or CMV assignments 20 times. In a later analysis, co-occurring TCRs were grouped using DBSCAN, and TCRdist sequence similarity was added for clustering within HLA-allele-positive subsets. Co-occurrence clustering excluded repertoires with fewer than 30,000 or more than 120,000 public chains, plus five with anomalous nucleotide sharing. The table comes from immuneACCESS by way of TCRdb, which keeps in-frame sequences with V and J called. Part of the clones is missing from these tables; in studies checked, under half for an unresolved V gene and the rest for unknown reasons. V and J calls and clone size are copied from that table; D and trimming were computed from the DNA. The sample table shows approximately 190,000 clones, and more than 80% are seen once. The ten largest make up around 3% of the sample.

On this clone: No antigen is known for it. Base qualities are missing; no much larger clone stands one base away. The sample contains more than one DNA sequence encoding this CDR3.

The cohort was made up of 500 to 800 healthy bone marrow donors. Cohort members were all nominally healthy when sampled, although unrecorded immune exposures were likely present. The donor tested CMV seropositive, placing the donor among the 250 to 350 seropositive members of the cohort. A peripheral blood sample was provided by each donor, and peripheral blood mononuclear cells were used for TCR beta sequencing. The Qiagen DNeasy Blood Extraction Kit was used to extract genomic DNA from the blood cell samples. Material: PBMCs. The clonotype comes from a woman in her forties or fifties in good health and CMV-seropositive. The chain links TRBV7-2 with TRBJ1-3; TRBD1 is a weak D gene call, 6 bases matching. The DNA is as follows: TGTGCCAGCAGCTTAGACAGGGTAAACACCATATATTTT. Translated, this is CASSLDRVNTIYF.